This record looks at one T cell receptor (beta chain) sequence and its context. What it binds is unknown. Documented treatment: 15 Gy SBRT to primary tumor, nephrectomy 4 weeks later. This renal cell carcinoma was of the clear cell type. CDR3 length: 14 amino acids. With 0 bases removed from V and 0 bases from J, the gap between germline ends came to 7 bases. Germline CDR1 and CDR2: GTSNPN and SVGIG (reference sequence). Only in-frame clones appear in the TCRdb table, and some are missing; sequencing was by immunoSEQ multiplex PCR. The sample lists around 13,000 clones; roughly a third were seen once. The data originate from a study of radiation and T cells in renal cell carcinoma. Study-wide points: Compared with controls, irradiated tumors showed greater TCR clonality.

This material consisted of tumor tissue, taken from a patient whose treatment included radiotherapy and nephrectomy. This sequence was found in a man aged 55 to 70 with renal cell carcinoma. V usage is TRBV30 and J usage is TRBJ2-3, with D tentatively TRBD1 or TRBD2 (5 bases each). The CDR3: CAWSVGTSTDTQYF. The CDR3 DNA is TGTGCCTGGAGTGTGGGGACGAGCACAGATACGCAGTATTTT.